This T cell receptor (beta chain) was identified during a study of beta chain features in type 1 diabetes. Study-level information: Sorted cells from all samples, numbering 95 million to 140 million, were examined.

General study results and limits: The similarity of naive, central memory and Treg TCRB repertoires appeared greater among patients than among healthy donors. PCR might preferentially amplify shorter templates, equally in patients and controls.

The authors reverse transcribed all of the isolated RNA, so sequencing captured expressed TCRB transcripts. Some clones are missing from TCRdb's copy, which holds only in-frame ones; the method was immunoSEQ multiplex PCR. This table has approximately 17,000 clones, roughly 56% appearing once. This CDR3 comprises 13 residues. CDR1 and CDR2 (germline): SEHNR, FQNEAQ (reference sequence). Of note for this clone: The target antigen is unknown.

This TCR came from a woman younger than 30 in good health. The chain employs TRBV7-9 and TRBJ2-5; 9 bases map to TRBD1. TRBJ2-7 explains the end of the DNA better; the J call may be wrong. The specimen was stem cell memory CD4+ T cells from blood. Written as DNA, the CDR3 is TGTGCCAGCAACCGACAGGGGGACTACGAGCAGTACTTC. Residues: CASNRQGDYEQYF.